This T cell receptor (beta chain) was obtained from a study of T cell repertoires in cytomegalovirus infection. The wider study: TCR beta signatures that were public indicated CMV infection and matching HLA type. The study's findings and limits: CMV-specific HLA-C-restricted TCR beta clonotypes dominated the ex vivo response. People with CMV and the relevant HLA were identified by cumulative public TCR beta family frequency.

For this clonotype: Its antigen is currently unknown.

TCRdb analysed the reads with MiXCR anew, one entry per CDR3 protein. The sample carries fewer than 850,000 distinct CDR3 sequences, 25% to 35% recorded once. In germline, CDR1 is MDHEN, CDR2 SYDVKM. V lost 8 bases and J 2 bases, leaving 18 bases between the germline ends. The CDR3 totals 16 residues. This specimen consisted of cultured CD8+ T cells from PBMCs, obtained from culture after CMV antigen stimulation. The sequence was collected from a human donor in good health (CMV status not recorded). Some clones in this sample may be carry-over from other donors' samples. The chain carries TRBV28 and TRBJ1-4; no reliable D call. CDR3 amino acids: CASLPGPFSTNEKLFF. In DNA form, the CDR3 reads TGTGCCAGCTTGCCCGGGCCATTCTCGACTAATGAAAAACTGTTTTTT.